This T cell receptor beta chain derives from a study of blood T cell repertoires in COVID-19. Looking at the study overall: Acute and convalescent COVID-19 samples came from the United States, Italy and Spain. Sources were T cells, B-cell-depleted T cells, or PBMCs; the material itself was cDNA or gDNA.

After removal of 0 bases from V and 7 bases from J, the junction contained 18 bases not matched to a gene. CDR1 is SGHDT and CDR2 is YYEEEE in the germline V gene. CDR3 length: 18 residues. Original data processing: Amplification with reference gene primers provided the estimates of nucleated cell counts. Method: immunoSEQ multiplex PCR; TCRdb's copy keeps in-frame clones and lacks some. V and J calls plus clone size are reproduced from that table; the DNA served to infer D and trimming. Of roughly 160,000 clones detected, approximately 90% appear once; the ten largest clones hold about 9.4%. J is TRBJ2-7 and V is TRBV5-6; 8 bases are a match to TRBD2. The clonotype originates from a woman in her seventies with COVID-19, enrolled during active disease. The sequenced sample was peripheral blood. The CDR3 reads CASSLAKDSGVLRGEQYF. CDR3 sequence (DNA): TGTGCCAGCAGCTTGGCCAAGGATAGCGGGGTCCTCCGGGGGGAGCAGTACTTC.